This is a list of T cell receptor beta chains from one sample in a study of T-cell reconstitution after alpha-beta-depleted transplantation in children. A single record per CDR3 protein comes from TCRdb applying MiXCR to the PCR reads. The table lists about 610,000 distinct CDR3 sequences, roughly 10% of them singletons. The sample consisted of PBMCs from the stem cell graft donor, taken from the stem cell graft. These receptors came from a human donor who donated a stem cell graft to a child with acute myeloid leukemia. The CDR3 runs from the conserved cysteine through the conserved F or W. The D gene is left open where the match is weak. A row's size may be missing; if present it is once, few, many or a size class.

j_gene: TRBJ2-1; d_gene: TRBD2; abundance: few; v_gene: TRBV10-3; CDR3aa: CAISEPGLASNNEQFF; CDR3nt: TGTGCCATCAGTGAACCGGGACTAGCGAGTAACAATGAGCAGTTCTTC
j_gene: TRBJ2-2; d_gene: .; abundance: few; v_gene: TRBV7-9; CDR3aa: CASSLGPTSRNTGELFF; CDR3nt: TGTGCCAGCAGCTTAGGCCCCACTAGCCGTAACACCGGGGAGCTGTTTTTT
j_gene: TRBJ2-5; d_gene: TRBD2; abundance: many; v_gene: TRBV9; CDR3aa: CASSVTAGGREETQYF; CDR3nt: TGTGCCAGCAGCGTAACAGCGGGAGGTAGAGAAGAGACCCAGTACTTC
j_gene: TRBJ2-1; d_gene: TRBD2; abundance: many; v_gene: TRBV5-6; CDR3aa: CASSLGSGRPNNEQFF; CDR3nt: TGTGCCAGCAGCTTGGGTAGCGGGAGACCTAACAATGAGCAGTTCTTC
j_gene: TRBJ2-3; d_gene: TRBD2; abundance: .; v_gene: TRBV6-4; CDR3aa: CASPAPGLAGFASTDTQYF; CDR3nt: TGTGCCAGCCCCGCCCCGGGACTAGCGGGGTTTGCTAGCACAGATACGCAGTATTTT
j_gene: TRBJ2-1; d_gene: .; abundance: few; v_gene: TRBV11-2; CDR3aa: CASSLVSPRTSEQFF; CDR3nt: TGTGCCAGCAGCTTAGTAAGTCCCCGAACTAGTGAGCAGTTCTTC
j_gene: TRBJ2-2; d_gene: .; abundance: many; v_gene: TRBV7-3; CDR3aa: CASSFLGHTNTGELFF; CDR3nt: TGTGCCAGCAGCTTCCTGGGGCATACGAACACCGGGGAGCTGTTTTTT
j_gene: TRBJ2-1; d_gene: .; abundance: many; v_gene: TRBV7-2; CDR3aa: CASSSRRGYNEQFF; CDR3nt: TGTGCCAGCAGCTCAAGGCGGGGCTACAATGAGCAGTTCTTC
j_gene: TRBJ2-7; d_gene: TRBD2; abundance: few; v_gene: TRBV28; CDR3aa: CASTVLAGNEQYF; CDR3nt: TGTGCCAGCACCGTACTAGCGGGAAACGAGCAGTACTTC
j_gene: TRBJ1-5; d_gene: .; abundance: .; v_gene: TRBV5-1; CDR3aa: CASSSEGGNQPQHF; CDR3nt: TGCGCCAGCAGCAGCGAGGGGGGCAATCAGCCCCAGCATTTT
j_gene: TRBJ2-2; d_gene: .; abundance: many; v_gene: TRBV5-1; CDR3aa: CASSSTGVTGELFF; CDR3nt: TGCGCCAGCAGCTCGACAGGAGTCACCGGGGAGCTGTTTTTT
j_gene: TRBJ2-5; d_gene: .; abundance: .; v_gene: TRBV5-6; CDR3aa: CASSSLGSSGETQYF; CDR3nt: TGTGCCAGCAGCTCCTTGGGTTCCAGTGGGGAGACCCAGTACTTC
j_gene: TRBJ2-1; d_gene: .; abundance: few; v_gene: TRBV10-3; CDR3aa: CAISGPISYNEQFF; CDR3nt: TGTGCCATTTCGGGACCTATCTCCTACAATGAGCAGTTCTTC
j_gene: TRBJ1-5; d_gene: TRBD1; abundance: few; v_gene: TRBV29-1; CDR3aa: CSVLTGPGQPQHF; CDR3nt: TGCAGCGTCTTGACAGGGCCGGGGCAGCCCCAGCATTTT
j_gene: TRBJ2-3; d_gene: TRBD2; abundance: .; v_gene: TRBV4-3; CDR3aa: CASSQDLGSGRDTQYF; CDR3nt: TGCGCCAGCAGCCAAGATTTGGGTAGCGGGAGGGATACGCAGTATTTT
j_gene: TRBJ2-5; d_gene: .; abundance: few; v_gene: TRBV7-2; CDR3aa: CASQKGGETQYF; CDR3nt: TGTGCCAGTCAAAAAGGTGGAGAGACCCAGTACTTC
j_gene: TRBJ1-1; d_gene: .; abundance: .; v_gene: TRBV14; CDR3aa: CASSQEIVTSGTFF; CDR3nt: TGTGCCAGCAGCCAAGAAATCGTCACCTCCGGAACTTTCTTT